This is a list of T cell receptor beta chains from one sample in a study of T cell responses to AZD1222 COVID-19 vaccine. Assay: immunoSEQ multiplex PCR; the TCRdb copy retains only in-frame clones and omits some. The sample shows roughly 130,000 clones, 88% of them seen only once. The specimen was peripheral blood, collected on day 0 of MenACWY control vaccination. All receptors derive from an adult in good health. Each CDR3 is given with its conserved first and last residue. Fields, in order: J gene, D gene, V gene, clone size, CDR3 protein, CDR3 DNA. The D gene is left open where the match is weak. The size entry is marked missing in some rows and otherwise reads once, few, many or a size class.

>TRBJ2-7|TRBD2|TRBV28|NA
CASSTSGYSAYEQYF
TGTGCCAGCAGTACTAGCGGGTATTCAGCCTACGAGCAGTACTTC
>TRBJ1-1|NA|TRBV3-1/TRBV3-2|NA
CASSQDWIARAEAFF
TGTGCCAGCAGCCAAGATTGGATAGCGAGGGCTGAAGCTTTCTTT
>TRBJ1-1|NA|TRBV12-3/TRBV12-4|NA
CASSFRYTEAFF
TGTGCCAGCAGTTTCCGTTACACTGAAGCTTTCTTT
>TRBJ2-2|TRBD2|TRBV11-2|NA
CASSTLAGGPGELFF
TGTGCCAGCAGCACATTAGCGGGAGGGCCTGGGGAGCTGTTTTTT
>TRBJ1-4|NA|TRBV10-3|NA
CAISVGSSGEKLFF
TGTGCCATCAGTGTGGGGTCATCCGGGGAAAAACTGTTTTTT
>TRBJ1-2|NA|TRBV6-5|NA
CASSDSAYYGYTF
TGTGCCAGCAGTGACTCAGCCTACTATGGCTACACCTTC
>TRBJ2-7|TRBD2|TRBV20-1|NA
CSASDSGRAYEQYF
TGCAGTGCTAGTGATAGCGGGAGGGCCTACGAGCAGTACTTC
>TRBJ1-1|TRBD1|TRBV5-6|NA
CASSLANQGARNTEAFF
TGTGCCAGCAGCTTGGCAAACCAGGGGGCGCGGAACACTGAAGCTTTCTTT
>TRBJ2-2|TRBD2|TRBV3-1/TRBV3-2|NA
CASSHPGTSRPTGELFF
TGTGCCAGCAGCCACCCCGGGACTAGCAGACCAACCGGGGAGCTGTTTTTT
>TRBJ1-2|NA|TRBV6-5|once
CASSSVNHPIGYTF
TGTGCCAGCAGTTCTGTTAACCACCCCATTGGCTACACCTTC
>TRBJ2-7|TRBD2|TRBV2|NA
CASRLAEIKLEQYF
TGTGCCAGCAGACTAGCGGAAATAAAACTGGAGCAGTACTTC
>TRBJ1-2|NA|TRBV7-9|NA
CASSTGTAPGSYTF
TGTGCCAGCAGCACAGGGACTGCCCCCGGTAGCTACACCTTC
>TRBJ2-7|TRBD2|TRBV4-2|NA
CASSHGLAGSSYEQYF
TGTGCCAGCAGCCATGGGCTAGCGGGTAGCTCCTACGAGCAGTACTTC
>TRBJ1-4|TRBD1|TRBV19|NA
CASSSHRGRGEKLFF
TGTGCCAGTAGTAGCCACAGGGGGCGCGGTGAAAAACTGTTTTTT
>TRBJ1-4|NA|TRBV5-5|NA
CASSRVPGEKLFF
TGTGCCAGCAGCCGGGTACCGGGGGAAAAACTGTTTTTT
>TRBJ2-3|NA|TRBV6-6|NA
CASSYLTVDTQYF
TGTGCCAGCAGTTACCTGACGGTAGATACGCAGTATTTT
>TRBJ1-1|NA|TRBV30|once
CAWSPPDPMNTEAFF
TGTGCCTGGAGTCCCCCCGATCCCATGAACACTGAAGCTTTCTTT
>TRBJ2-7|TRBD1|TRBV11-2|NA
CASSFSGQGFYEQYF
TGTGCCAGCAGCTTTTCTGGACAGGGTTTCTACGAGCAGTACTTC
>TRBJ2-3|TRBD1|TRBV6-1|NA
CASSELGQGSKQYF
TGTGCCAGCAGTGAATTAGGACAGGGTTCTAAGCAGTATTTT
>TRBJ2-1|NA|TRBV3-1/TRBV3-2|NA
CASSHLRVDEQFF
TGTGCCAGCAGCCATCTACGGGTCGATGAGCAGTTCTTC
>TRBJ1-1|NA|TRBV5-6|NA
CASRALVNTEAFF
TGTGCCAGCAGGGCCTTAGTGAACACTGAAGCTTTCTTT
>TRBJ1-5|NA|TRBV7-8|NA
CASSLGPDYNQPQHF
TGTGCCAGCAGCTTAGGGCCGGACTACAATCAGCCCCAGCATTTT
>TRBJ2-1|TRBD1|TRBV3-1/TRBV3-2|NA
CASSRTSGGNYNEQFF
TGTGCCAGCAGCCGAACCTCAGGGGGCAACTACAATGAGCAGTTCTTC
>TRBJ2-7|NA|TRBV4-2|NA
CASSQVMEHSYEQYF
TGTGCCAGCAGCCAAGTAATGGAACATTCCTACGAGCAGTACTTC
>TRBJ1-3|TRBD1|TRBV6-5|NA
CASIQGVPVGNTIYF
TGTGCCAGCATCCAGGGGGTCCCGGTAGGAAACACCATATATTTT
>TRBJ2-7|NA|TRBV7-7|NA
CASSLVETGEQYF
TGTGCCAGCAGCTTAGTGGAGACAGGCGAGCAGTACTTC
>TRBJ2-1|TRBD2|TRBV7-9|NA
CASSLGLAGGLYNEQFF
TGTGCCAGCAGCTTAGGATTAGCGGGAGGGTTGTACAATGAGCAGTTCTTC
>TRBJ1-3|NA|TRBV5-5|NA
CASSLEAPAGNTIYF
TGTGCCAGCAGCTTGGAGGCGCCGGCCGGAAACACCATATATTTT
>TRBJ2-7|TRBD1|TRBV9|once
CASSVAGTGKGSSYEQYF
TGTGCCAGCAGCGTCGCCGGGACAGGGAAGGGGAGTTCCTACGAGCAGTACTTC
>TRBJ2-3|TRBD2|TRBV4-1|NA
CASSQDWSGASTDTQYF
TGCGCCAGCAGCCAAGATTGGAGCGGGGCTAGCACAGATACGCAGTATTTT
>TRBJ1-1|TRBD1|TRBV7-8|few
CASSFAGGTEAFF
TGTGCCAGCAGCTTTGCAGGGGGCACTGAAGCTTTCTTT
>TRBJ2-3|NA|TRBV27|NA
CASSFLETSTDTQYF
TGTGCCAGCAGTTTTCTAGAAACTAGCACAGATACGCAGTATTTT
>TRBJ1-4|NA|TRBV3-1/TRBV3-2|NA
CASSRIGGSNEKLFF
TGTGCCAGCAGCCGCATTGGGGGGAGTAATGAAAAACTGTTTTTT
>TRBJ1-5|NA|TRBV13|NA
CASSLRGSAGGQPQHF
TGTGCCAGCAGCTTAAGGGGCTCGGCAGGAGGTCAGCCCCAGCATTTT
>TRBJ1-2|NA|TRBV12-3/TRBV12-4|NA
CASSLKSGSGYTF
TGTGCCAGCAGTTTAAAATCGGGCAGCGGCTACACCTTC
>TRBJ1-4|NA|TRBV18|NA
CASSQGAWGREKLFF
TGTGCCAGCTCACAAGGGGCGTGGGGGCGAGAAAAACTGTTTTTT
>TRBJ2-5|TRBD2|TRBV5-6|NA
CASSPGLAGRETQYF
TGTGCCAGCAGCCCGGGACTAGCGGGAAGGGAGACCCAGTACTTC
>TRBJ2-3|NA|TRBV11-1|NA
CASSLVRGLTDTQYF
TGTGCCAGCAGCTTAGTTCGGGGCCTCACAGATACGCAGTATTTT
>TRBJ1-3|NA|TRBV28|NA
CASSLLVGGGRSGNTIYF
TGTGCCAGCAGTTTATTAGTAGGAGGAGGCCGCTCTGGAAACACCATATATTTT
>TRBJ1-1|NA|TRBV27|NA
CASSHGLTNTEAFF
TGTGCCAGCAGTCACGGACTGACTAACACTGAAGCTTTCTTT
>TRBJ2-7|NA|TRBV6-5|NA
CASSSQGVNHEQYF
TGTGCCAGCAGTTCACAGGGTGTCAACCACGAGCAGTACTTC
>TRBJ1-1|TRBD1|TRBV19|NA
CASSPWTGTEAFF
TGTGCCAGTAGTCCATGGACAGGCACTGAAGCTTTCTTT
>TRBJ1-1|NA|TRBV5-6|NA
CASSLAGIIEAFF
TGTGCCAGCAGCTTGGCCGGGATTATTGAAGCTTTCTTT
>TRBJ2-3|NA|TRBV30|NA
CAWGARRYF
TGTGCCTGGGGGGCTAGAAGGTATTTT
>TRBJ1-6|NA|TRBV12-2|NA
CRTTPGSDSPLHF
TGTCGAACAACCCCAGGGTCCGATTCACCCCTCCACTTT
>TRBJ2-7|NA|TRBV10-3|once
CAISEIGAGSSYEQYF
TGTGCCATCAGTGAGATCGGGGCGGGGTCCTCCTACGAGCAGTACTTC